The T cell receptor beta chain described here comes from a study of a mutant IDH1 vaccine in newly diagnosed glioma. Noted time point: week 47, end of study. Each dose delivered 300 ug of mutant IDH1 20-mer peptide subcutaneously with imiquimod. Eight vaccine injections were given to patients in weeks 1, 3, 5, 7, 11, 15, 19 and 23. A word on this clone: Its cognate antigen is unknown.

Generated by immunoSEQ multiplex PCR, the TCRdb table keeps only in-frame clones and is missing some. The sample includes about 90,000 clones, 89% of them seen just once. The sample in question was PBMCs, obtained from a glioma patient whose treatment included an IDH1 peptide vaccine. The clonotype was recovered from a woman aged 45-65 years with glioma.

The CDR3 nucleotides read TGCAGTGCAGTGACTAGCGGGAGTCAGTTCTTC. Its protein product is CSAVTSGSQFF. The chain recombines TRBV20-1 with TRBJ2-1; 12 nucleotides align to TRBD2. Germline V gene lookup returns CDR1 DFQATT and CDR2 SNEGSKA (reference sequence). After removal of 6 bases from V and 13 bases from J, the junction contained 4 bases not matched to a gene. The CDR3 length is 11 residues.